The subject of this entry is one T cell receptor (beta chain). The sample comes from a study of blood T cell repertoires in COVID-19. Study at large: Collection of acute and convalescent COVID-19 samples took place in the United States, Italy and Spain.

The V and J ends lost 6 bases and 4 bases respectively, with 16 bases between them. The CDR3 is made up of 15 amino acids. Germline-derived CDR1 and CDR2 are MNHNY and SVGAGI (reference sequence). Clones were read by immunoSEQ multiplex PCR, and TCRdb kept only the in-frame ones, dropping some. Among under 300,000 clones listed, approximately 83% were seen once. The sequence came from an elderly woman with acute or convalescent COVID-19. This chain joins TRBV6-6 and TRBJ1-5; a weak D match, TRBD1 (6 bases). The specimen sequenced was peripheral blood. The CDR3 DNA reads TGTGCCAGCAGGTACGGGACAAACGGTAATCAGCCCCAGCATTTT. Translation gives CASRYGTNGNQPQHF.